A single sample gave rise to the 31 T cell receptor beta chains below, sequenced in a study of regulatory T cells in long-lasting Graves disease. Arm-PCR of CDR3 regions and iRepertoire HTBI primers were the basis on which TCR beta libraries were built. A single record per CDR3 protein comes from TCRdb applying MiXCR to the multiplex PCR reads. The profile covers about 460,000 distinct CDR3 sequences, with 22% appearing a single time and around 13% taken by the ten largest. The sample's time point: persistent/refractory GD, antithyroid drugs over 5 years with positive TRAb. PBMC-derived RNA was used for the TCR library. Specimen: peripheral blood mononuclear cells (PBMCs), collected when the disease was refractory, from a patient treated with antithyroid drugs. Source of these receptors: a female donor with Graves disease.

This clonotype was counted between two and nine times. CDR3 in amino acids: CASSLREGYQPQHF. The CDR3 nucleotides are TGTGCCAGCAGCTTAAGAGAAGGGTATCAGCCCCAGCATTTT. This rearrangement joins TRBV7-8 to TRBJ1-5; D ambiguous. Per the germline V gene, CDR1 is SGHVS and CDR2 is FQNEAQ. The CDR3 is 14 amino acids. Trimming shortened V by 2 bases and J by 5 bases, and 10 bases separated the two germline ends.

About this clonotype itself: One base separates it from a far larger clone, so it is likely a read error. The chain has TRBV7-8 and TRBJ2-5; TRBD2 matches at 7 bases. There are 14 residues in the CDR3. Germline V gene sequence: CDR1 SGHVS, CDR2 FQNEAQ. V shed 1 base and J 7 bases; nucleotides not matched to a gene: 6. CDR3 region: CASSLVPGGRTQYF. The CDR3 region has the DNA TGTGCCAGCAGCTTAGTTCCGGGGGGAAGGACCCAGTACTTC.

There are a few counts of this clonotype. For the CDR3, the DNA is TGTGCCAGCAGCACAACAGGGGCTCTATATGGCTACACCTTC. Translating gives CASSTTGALYGYTF. This chain uses TRBV7-9 with TRBJ1-2, with 7 bases matching TRBD1. V was pared by 5 bases and J by 5 bases, with 8 bases of the junction left unmatched. CDR1 is SEHNR and CDR2 is FQNEAQ in the germline V gene (reference sequence). This CDR3 comprises 14 residues.

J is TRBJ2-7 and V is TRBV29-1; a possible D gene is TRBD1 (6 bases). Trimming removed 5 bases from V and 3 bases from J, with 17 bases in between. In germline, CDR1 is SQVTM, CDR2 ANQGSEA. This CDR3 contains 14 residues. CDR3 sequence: CSVSRGHPNYEQYF. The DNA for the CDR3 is TGCAGCGTTAGCAGGGGCCATCCCAACTACGAGCAGTACTTC.

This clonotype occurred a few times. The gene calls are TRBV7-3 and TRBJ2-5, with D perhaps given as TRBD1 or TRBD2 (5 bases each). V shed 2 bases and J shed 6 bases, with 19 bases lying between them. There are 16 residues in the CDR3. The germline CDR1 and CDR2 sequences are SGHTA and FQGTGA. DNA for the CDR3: TGTGCCAGCAGCTTAGGGGCGGGCCTGGGGGATAAGACCCAGTACTTC. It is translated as CASSLGAGLGDKTQYF.

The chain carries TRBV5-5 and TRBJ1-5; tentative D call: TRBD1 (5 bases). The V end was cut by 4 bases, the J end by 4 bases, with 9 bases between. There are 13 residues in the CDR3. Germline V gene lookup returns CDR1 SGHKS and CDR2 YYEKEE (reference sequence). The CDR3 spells CASSAGYNQPQHF. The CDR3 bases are TGTGCCAGCAGCGCAGGGTATAATCAGCCCCAGCATTTT.

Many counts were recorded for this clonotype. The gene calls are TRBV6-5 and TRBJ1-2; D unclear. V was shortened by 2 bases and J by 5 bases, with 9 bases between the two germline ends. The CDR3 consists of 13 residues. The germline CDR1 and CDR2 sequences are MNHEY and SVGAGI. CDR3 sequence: CASSYASGYGYTF. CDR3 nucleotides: TGTGCCAGCAGTTACGCCTCGGGATATGGCTACACCTTC.

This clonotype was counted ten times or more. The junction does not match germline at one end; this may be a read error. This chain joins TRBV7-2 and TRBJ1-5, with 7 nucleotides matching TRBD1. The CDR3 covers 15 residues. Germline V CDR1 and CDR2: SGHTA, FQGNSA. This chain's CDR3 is CASSLGGGGNQPQHF. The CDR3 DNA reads TGTGCCAGCAGTTTAGGGGGCGGCGGGAATCAGCCCCAGCATTTT.

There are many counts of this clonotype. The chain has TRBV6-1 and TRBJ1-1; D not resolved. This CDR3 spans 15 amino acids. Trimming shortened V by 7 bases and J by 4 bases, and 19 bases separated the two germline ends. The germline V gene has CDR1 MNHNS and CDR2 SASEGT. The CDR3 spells CASTPTPHTGTEAFF. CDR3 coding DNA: TGTGCCAGCACCCCAACGCCCCACACTGGCACTGAAGCTTTCTTT.

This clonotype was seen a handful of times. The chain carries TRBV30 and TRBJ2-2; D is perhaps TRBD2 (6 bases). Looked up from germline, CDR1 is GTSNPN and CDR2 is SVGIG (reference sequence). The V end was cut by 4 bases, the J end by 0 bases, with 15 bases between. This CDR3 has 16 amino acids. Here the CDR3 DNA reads TGTGCCTGGAACCCTCGGGGGACGGCGAACACCGGGGAGCTGTTTTTT. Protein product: CAWNPRGTANTGELFF.

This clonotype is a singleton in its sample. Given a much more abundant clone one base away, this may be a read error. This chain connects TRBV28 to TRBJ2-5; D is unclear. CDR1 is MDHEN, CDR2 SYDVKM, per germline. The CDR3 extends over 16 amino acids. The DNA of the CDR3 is TGTGCCGGCAGTTTATGGTCGGTCAGGAAACAAGAGACCCAGTACTTC. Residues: CAGSLWSVRKQETQYF.

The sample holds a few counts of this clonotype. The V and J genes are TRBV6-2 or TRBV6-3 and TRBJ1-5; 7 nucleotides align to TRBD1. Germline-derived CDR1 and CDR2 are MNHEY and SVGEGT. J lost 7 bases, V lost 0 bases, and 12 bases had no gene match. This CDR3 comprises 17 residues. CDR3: CASSYSIPSGGAQPQHF. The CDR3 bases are TGTGCCAGCAGTTACTCGATCCCATCAGGGGGAGCGCAGCCCCAGCATTTT.

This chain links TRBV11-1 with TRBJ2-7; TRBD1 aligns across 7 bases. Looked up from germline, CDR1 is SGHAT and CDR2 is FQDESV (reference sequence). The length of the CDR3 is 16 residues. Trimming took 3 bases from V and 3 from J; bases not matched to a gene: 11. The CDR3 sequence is CASSFTGDFSFYEQYF. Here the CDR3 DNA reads TGTGCCAGCAGCTTCACAGGGGATTTTTCTTTCTACGAGCAGTACTTC. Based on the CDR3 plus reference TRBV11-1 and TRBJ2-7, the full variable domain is EAEVAQSPRYKITEKSQAVAFWCDPISGHATLYWYRQILGQGPELLVQFQDESVVDDSQLPKDRFSAERLKGVDSTLKIQPAELGDSAMYLCASSFTGDFSFYEQYFGPGTRLTVT.

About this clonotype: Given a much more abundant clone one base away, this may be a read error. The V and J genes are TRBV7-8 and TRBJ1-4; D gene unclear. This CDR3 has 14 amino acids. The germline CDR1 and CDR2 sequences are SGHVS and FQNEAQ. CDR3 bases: TGTGCCAGCAGTGGGAGGTTAGGGAATGGAAAACTGTTTTTT. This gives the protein CASSGRLGNGKLFF.

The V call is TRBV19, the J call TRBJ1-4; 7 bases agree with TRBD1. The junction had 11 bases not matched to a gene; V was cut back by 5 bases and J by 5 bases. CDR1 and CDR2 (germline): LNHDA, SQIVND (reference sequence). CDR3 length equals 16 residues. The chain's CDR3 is CASSPQWDSLNEKLFF. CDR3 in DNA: TGTGCCAGTAGTCCCCAATGGGACAGCCTAAATGAAAAACTGTTTTTT.

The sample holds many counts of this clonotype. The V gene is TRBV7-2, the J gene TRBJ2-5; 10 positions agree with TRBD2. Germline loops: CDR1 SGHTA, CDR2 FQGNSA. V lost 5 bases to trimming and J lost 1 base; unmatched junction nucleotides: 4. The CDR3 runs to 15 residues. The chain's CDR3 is CASSSRTSGQETQYF. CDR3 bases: TGTGCCAGCAGCAGCCGGACTAGCGGCCAAGAGACCCAGTACTTC.

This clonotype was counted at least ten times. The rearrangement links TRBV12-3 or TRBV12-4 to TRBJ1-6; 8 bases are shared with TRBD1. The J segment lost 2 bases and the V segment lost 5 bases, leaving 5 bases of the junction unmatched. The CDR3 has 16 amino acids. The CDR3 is CASSPSGGTYNSPLHF. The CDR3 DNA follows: TGTGCCAGCAGTCCCTCAGGGGGCACCTATAATTCACCCCTCCACTTT.

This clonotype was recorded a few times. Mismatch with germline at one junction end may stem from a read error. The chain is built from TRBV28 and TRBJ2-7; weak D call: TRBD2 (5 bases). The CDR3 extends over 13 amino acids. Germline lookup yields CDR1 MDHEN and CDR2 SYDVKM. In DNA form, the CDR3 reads TGTGCCAGCAGTCCCCTGAGCGGATACGGGCAGTACTTC. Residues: CASSPLSGYGQYF.

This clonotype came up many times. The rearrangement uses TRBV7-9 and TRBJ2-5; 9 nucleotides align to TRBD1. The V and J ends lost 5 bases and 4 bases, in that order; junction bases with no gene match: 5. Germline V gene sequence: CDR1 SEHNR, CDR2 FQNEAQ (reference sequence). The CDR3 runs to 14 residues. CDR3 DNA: TGTGCCAGCAGCACAACAGGGGGCGTAGAGACCCAGTACTTC. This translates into CASSTTGGVETQYF.

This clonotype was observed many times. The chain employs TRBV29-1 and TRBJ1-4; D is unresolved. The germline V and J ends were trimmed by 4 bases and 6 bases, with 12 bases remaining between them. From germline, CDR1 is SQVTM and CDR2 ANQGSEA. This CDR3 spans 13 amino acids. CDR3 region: CSVGLGPYEKLFF. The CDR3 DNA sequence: TGCAGCGTTGGGCTCGGGCCATATGAAAAACTGTTTTTT.

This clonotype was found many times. The CDR3 region is CASSPGLPASLEQYF. CDR3 nucleotide sequence: TGTGCCAGCAGTCCCGGACTCCCCGCCTCCCTCGAGCAGTACTTC. The chain combines TRBV6-1 with TRBJ2-7; D is possibly TRBD2 (5 bases). This CDR3 region has 15 residues. The germline gives CDR1 MNHNS, CDR2 SASEGT. With 5 bases removed from V and 6 bases from J, the gap between germline ends came to 20 bases.

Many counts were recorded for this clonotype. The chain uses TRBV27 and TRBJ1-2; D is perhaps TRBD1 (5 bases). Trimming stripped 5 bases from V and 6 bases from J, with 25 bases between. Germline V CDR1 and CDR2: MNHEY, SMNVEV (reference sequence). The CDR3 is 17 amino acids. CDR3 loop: CASSPRPLSTVGHGYTF. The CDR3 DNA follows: TGTGCCAGCAGTCCGCGCCCCCTCTCGACAGTGGGCCATGGCTACACCTTC.

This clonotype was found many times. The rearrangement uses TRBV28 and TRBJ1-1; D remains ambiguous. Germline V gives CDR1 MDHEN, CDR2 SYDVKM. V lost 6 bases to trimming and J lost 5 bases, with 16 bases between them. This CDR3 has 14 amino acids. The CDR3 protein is CASRVGGANTEAFF. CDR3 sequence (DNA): TGTGCCAGCAGGGTGGGAGGAGCGAATACTGAAGCTTTCTTT. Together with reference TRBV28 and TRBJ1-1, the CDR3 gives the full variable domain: DVKVTQSSRYLVKRTGEKVFLECVQDMDHENMFWYRQDPGLGLRLIYFSYDVKMKEKGDIPEGYSVSREKKERFSLILESASTNQTSMYLCASRVGGANTEAFFGQGTRLTVV.

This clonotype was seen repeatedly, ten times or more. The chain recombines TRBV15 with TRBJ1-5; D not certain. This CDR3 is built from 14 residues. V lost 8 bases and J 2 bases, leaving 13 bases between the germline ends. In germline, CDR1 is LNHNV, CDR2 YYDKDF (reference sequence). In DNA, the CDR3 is TGTGCCACCCGCCAGGATTGGGGCAATCAGCCCCAGCATTTT. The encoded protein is CATRQDWGNQPQHF. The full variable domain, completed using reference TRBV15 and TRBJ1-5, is DAMVIQNPRYQVTQFGKPVTLSCSQTLNHNVMYWYQQKSSQAPKLLFHYYDKDFNNEADTPDNFQSRRPNTSFCFLDIRSPGLGDTAMYLCATRQDWGNQPQHFGDGTRLSIL.

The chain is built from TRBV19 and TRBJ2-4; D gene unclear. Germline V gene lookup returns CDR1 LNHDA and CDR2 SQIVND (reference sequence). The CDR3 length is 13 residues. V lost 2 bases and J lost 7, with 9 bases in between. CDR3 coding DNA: TGTGCCAGTAGTATATCCCGGTGGAACATTCAGTACTTC. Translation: CASSISRWNIQYF.

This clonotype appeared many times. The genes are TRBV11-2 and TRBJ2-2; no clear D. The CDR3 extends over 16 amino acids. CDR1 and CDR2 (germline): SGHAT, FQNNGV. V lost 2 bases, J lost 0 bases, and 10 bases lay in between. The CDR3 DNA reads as TGTGCCAGCAGCTTATTTGGCAGGCCGAACACCGGGGAGCTGTTTTTT. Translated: CASSLFGRPNTGELFF. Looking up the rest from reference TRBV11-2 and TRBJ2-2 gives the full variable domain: EAGVAQSPRYKIIEKRQSVAFWCNPISGHATLYWYQQILGQGPKLLIQFQNNGVVDDSQLPKDRFSAERLKGVDSTLKIQPAKLEDSAVYLCASSLFGRPNTGELFFGEGSRLTVL.

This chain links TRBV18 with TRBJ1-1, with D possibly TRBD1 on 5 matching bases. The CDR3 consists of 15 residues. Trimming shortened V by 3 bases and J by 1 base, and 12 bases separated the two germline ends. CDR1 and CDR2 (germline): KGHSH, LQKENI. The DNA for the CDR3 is TGTGCCAGCTCACCCCCCGCGGGGGGGAACACTGAAGCTTTCTTT. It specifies CASSPPAGGNTEAFF.

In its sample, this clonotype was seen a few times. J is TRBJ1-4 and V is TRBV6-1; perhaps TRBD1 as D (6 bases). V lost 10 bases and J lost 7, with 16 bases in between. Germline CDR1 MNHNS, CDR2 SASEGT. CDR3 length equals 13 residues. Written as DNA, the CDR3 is TGTGCCACCTCACGAGGGGGGCGTGAAAAACTGTTTTTT. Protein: CATSRGGREKLFF.

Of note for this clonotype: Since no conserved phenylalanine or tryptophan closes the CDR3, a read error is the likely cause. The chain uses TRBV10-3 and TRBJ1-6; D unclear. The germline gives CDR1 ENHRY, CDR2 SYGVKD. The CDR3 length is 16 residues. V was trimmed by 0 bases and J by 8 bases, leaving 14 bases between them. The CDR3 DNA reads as TGTGCCATCAGTGAGTCGGCGGCCAAAGGAGATTCACCCCTCCACCTT. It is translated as CAISESAAKGDSPLHL.

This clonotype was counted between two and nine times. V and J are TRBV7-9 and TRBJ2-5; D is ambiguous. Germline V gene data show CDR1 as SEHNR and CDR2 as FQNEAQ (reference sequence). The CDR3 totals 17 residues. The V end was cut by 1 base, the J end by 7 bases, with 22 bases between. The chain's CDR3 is CASSLVRGPVSGATQYF. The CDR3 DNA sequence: TGTGCCAGCAGCTTAGTAAGAGGTCCCGTGAGTGGAGCGACCCAGTACTTC.

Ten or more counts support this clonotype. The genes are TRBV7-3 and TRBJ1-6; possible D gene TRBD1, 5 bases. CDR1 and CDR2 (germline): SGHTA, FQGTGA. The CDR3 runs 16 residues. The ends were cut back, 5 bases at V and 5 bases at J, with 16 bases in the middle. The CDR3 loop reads CASSLRGGANNSPLHF. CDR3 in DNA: TGTGCCAGCAGCCTGCGAGGCGGGGCGAATAATTCACCCCTCCACTTT.